The sequence of this TCR beta chain was determined in a study of control samples from healthy donors and cancer patients. The trim removed 4 bases at V and 0 bases at J, leaving 3 bases unmatched. The CDR3 covers 14 residues. Germline V lookup: CDR1 MNHEY, CDR2 SMNVEV (reference sequence). Here immunoSEQ multiplex PCR was the method, and the copy in TCRdb shows in-frame clones only, minus some. This sample yields more than 100,000 clones, of which roughly 91% are seen a single time; 6.5% to 9.5% belongs to the top ten. This TCR came from a middle-aged man with head and neck cancer. Input material: PBMCs. The chain uses TRBV27 and TRBJ2-7; 7 positions agree with TRBD1. The CDR3 DNA sequence: TGTGCCAGCAGTTCGGGACAGTTCTCCTACGAGCAGTACTTC. Its protein is CASSSGQFSYEQYF.